Described below is a single T cell receptor (beta chain) sequence and its context. Its specificity is unknown. This specimen comes from a study of cytomegalovirus exposure and HLA in healthy donors. The wider study: Of all 400 or so donors who were genotyped, 80% to 85% belonged to the Caucasian-associated ancestry cluster.

The CDR3 has 13 amino acids. Germline loops: CDR1 GTSNPN, CDR2 SVGIG (reference sequence). The V gene lost 4 bases and the J gene lost 6 bases, with 13 bases spanning the gap. The PCR was carried out with 60 Vbeta primers and 13 Jbeta primers. The repertoire was sequenced with immunoSEQ multiplex PCR; TCRdb's copy has only in-frame clones and lacks some. The sample data list 190,000 or so clones. Study-level results: Follow-up analysis later connected one missense variant in DCLRE1C with trimming of TCR beta V- and J-genes.

This rearrangement joins TRBV30 to TRBJ1-5; tentative D call: TRBD1 (5 bases). The origin of this receptor is a boy between 10 and 17 years old in good health and CMV-seronegative. Sequencing was performed on PBMCs. CDR3 region: CAWNQGDRQPQHF. The CDR3 region has the DNA TGTGCCTGGAACCAGGGTGACCGTCAGCCCCAGCATTTT.